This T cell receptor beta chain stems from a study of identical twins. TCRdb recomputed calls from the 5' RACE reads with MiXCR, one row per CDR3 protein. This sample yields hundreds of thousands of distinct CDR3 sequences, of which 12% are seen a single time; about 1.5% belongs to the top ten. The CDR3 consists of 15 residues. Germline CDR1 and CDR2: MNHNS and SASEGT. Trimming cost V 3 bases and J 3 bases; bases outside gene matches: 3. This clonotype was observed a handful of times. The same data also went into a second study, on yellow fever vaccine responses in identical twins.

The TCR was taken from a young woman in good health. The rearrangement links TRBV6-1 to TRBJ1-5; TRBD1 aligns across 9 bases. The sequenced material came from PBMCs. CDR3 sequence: CASSDRDRDNQPQHF. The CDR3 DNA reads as TGTGCCAGCAGTGACCGGGACAGGGACAATCAGCCCCAGCATTTT.